Reported below is one T cell receptor beta chain. Clones were sequenced by immunoSEQ multiplex PCR, and TCRdb holds only the in-frame ones, with some missing. The sample comprises over 100,000 clones, about 92% of which are singletons, and 3% to 4% rests with the top ten. The data derive from a study of CD4+ T cells in melanoma. From germline, CDR1 is SGDLS and CDR2 YYNGEE. Trimming pared 0 bases from V and 11 bases from J, leaving 10 bases between. The length of the CDR3 is 12 residues. The V call is TRBV9, the J call TRBJ2-3; tentatively, D is TRBD2 (5 bases). Sample: peripheral blood. The sequence derives from a human donor with melanoma. The CDR3 bases are TGTGCCAGCAGCGTAGTGGCCGGGGAGCAGTATTTT. It encodes CASSVVAGEQYF.